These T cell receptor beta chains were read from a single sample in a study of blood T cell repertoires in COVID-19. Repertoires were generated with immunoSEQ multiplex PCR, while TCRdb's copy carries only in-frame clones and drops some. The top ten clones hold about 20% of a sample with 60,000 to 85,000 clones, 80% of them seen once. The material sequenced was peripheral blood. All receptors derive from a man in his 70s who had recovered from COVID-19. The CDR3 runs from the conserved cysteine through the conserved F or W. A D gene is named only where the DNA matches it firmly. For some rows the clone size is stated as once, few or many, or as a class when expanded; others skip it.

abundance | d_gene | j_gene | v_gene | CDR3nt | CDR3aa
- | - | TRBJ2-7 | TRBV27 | TGTGCCCTTACAGTTGAGGGACAAGCGTACACCAACACCTACGAGCAGTACTTC | CALTVEGQAYTNTYEQYF
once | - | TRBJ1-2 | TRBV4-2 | TGTGCCAGCAGCCAAGCCCCCCAGCAGGACTATGGCTACACCTTC | CASSQAPQQDYGYTF
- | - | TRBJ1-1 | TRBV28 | TGTGCCAGCAGAAAACGGGAGGGGGCTGAAGCTTTCTTT | CASRKREGAEAFF
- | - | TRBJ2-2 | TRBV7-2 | TGTGCCAGCAGCTTAGCGGGAGCGGACACCGGGGAGCTGTTTTTT | CASSLAGADTGELFF
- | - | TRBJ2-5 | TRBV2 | TGTGCCAGCAGCGTCGGACATCAAGAGACCCAGTACTTC | CASSVGHQETQYF
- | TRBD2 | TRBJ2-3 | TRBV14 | TGTGCCAGCAGCCAACGAGCTAGCGGGGGTGGCGCGGCCACAGATACGCAGTATTTT | CASSQRASGGGAATDTQYF
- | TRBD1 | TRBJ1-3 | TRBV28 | TGTGCCAGCAGTTCACCCCAAACAGGGGAGGCTGGAAACACCATATATTTT | CASSSPQTGEAGNTIYF
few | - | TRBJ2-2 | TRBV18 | TGTGCCAGCTCACCAAGTGGGAGCGACGGCGGGGAGCTGTTTTTT | CASSPSGSDGGELFF
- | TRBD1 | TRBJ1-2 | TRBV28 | TGTGCCAGCAGTATCCCTGCCGGGACAGGCTTCTATGGCTACACCTTC | CASSIPAGTGFYGYTF
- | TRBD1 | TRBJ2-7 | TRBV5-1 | TGCGCCAGCAGCAGGGACAGGGTTGAGTCCCCTTACGAGCAGTACTTC | CASSRDRVESPYEQYF
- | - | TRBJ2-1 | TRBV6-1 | TGTGCCAGCAGTGAAGACAGGGATTTCGAGCAGTTCTTC | CASSEDRDFEQFF
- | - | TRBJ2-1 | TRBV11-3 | TGTGCCAGCAGCTCCCGGGACTTGGGCTCCTACAATGAGCAGTTCTTC | CASSSRDLGSYNEQFF
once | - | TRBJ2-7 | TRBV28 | TGTGCCAGCAGTTTGAGTACAGGGCCCTACGAGCAGTACTTC | CASSLSTGPYEQYF
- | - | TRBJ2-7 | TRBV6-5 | TGTGCCAGCAGTAGAGCAGGAGGCTACGAGCAGTACTTC | CASSRAGGYEQYF
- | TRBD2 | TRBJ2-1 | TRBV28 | TGTGCCAGCTCCCGGACTAGCGGGGGGGCAGATGAGCAGTTCTTC | CASSRTSGGADEQFF
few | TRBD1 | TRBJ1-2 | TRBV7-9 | TGTGCCAGCAGCCTACAGGGGGGGGACTATGGCTACACCTTC | CASSLQGGDYGYTF
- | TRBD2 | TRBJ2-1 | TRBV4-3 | TGCGCCAGCAGCCAAGATAGAGCGGGAGGAGCCTACAATGAGCAGTTCTTC | CASSQDRAGGAYNEQFF
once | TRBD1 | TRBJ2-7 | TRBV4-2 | TGTGCCAGCAGCCAAGAGGGACAGGACATTCCTTCCTACGAGCAGTACTTC | CASSQEGQDIPSYEQYF
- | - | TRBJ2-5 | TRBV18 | TGTGCCAGCTCACCACGGGCGCAGGCCCGAGAGACCCAGTACTTC | CASSPRAQARETQYF
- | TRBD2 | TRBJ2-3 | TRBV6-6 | TGTGCCAGCAGGAACCTAGCGGGGGCTAGCACAGATACGCAGTATTTT | CASRNLAGASTDTQYF
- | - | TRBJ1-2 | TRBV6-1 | TGTGCCAGCAGTGAGACAGACTATGGCTACACCTTC | CASSETDYGYTF
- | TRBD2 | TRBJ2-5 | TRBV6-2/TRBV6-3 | TGTGCCAGCAGTTACTCGCCGAGCGGGGGCAAAGAGACCCAGTACTTC | CASSYSPSGGKETQYF